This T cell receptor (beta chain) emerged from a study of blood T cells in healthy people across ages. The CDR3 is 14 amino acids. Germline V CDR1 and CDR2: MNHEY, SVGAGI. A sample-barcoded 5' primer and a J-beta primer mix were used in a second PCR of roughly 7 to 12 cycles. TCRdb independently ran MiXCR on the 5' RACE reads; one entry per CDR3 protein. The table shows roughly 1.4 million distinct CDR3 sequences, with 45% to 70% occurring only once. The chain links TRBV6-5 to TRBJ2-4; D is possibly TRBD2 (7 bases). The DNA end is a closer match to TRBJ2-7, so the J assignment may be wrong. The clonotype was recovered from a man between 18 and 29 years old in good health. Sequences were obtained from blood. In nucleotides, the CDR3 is TGTGCCAGCAGTTTCCGGGGGGCTTTGGGCGAGCAGTACTTC. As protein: CASSFRGALGEQYF.